This record concerns one T cell receptor beta chain sequence. Without a recorded count, this clonotype is taken to be medium-sized (0.01 to 0.1%) from its frequency. The antigen it binds to is not known. The sample was run on a NextSeq 550. The Human TCR Profiling Kit (MiLaboratory) was used to make UMI-labeled 5' RACE TRB cDNA libraries. The full amount of extracted RNA was used for cDNA synthesis, and the full amount of resulting cDNA was used for PCR amplification. Libraries were prepared in parallel with an identical number of PCR cycles. The paper's data handling went like this. With a minimum of two reads required per UMI, MIGEC and MiXCR pulled out about 53,000 +/- 10,000 unique UMI-labeled TRB cDNA molecules from each library. Each library averaged around 42,000 +/- 9,900 functional in-frame TRB CDR3 nucleotide clonotypes without stop codons. After downsampling to 5000 UMI-labeled TRB molecules per sample, diversity metrics such as normalized Shannon-Wiener and Chao1 were calculated in VDJtools. Clonotype-size-weighted physicochemical properties of the central five CDR3 residues (interaction energy, strength, volume and Kidera factor 4) were computed in VDJtools. With the reads reprocessed by TCRdb, a single entry stands for each CDR3 protein sequence and no DNA is reported. Clone size and V and J calls follow TCRdb, not the original study. The sample table gives about 140,000 distinct CDR3 sequences. The biggest ten clones account for 0.41% of the sample.

For each CD8+ T cell subset, flow sorting was done in triplicate, and some 300,000 cells per subset went directly into RLT lysis buffer. To keep memory contaminants out, a stringent definition of naive CD8+ T cells was applied: CD45RO-CCR7+CD27+CD95-. Peripheral blood mononuclear cells were isolated from buffy coats using standard density gradient centrifugation. A FACSAria III was used to flow-sort naive CXCR3-negative and CXCR3-positive CD8+ T cells. Total RNA was extracted from sorted cells using an RNeasy Mini Kit. The data are from a study of CXCR3-negative and CXCR3-positive naive CD8 T cells (dated by TCRdb to about 2019). A note on the overall study: In total, about 135 million TRB reads were obtained, corresponding to roughly 1.5 +/- 0.3 million reads per library. TRBV-TRBJ cluster analysis included naive subsets from roughly 5 donors and memory cells from 3 donors. Data from 11 donors, pooled across two independent experiments, went into the diversity and physicochemical repertoire analyses. Overall results and qualifications from the work: Comparably high repertoire diversity was found in both naive subsets, whereas much lower repertoire diversity was found in memory CD8+ T cells. Because CXCR3 expression was partially decreased after cryopreservation, freshly isolated PBMCs were used for most assays. Compared with CXCR3-negative naive cells, CXCR3-positive naive cells had TRB CDR3s with higher hydrophobicity (lower Kidera factor 4), lower energy, and higher strength and volume indices. Naive CXCR3-negative and CXCR3-positive cells from the same donor showed similar TRBV-TRBJ usage, whereas memory cells showed distinct patterns. Surface CD5, linked to self-reactivity in mice, was comparable between naive subsets; TCR interaction strength was therefore also inferred from TRB CDR3 physicochemical properties.

CDR3 length: 16 amino acids, cysteine to phenylalanine. Only the protein sequence is given. Looking up the germline V gene yields CDR1 SGHVS and CDR2 FQNEAQ. The rearranged segments are TRBV7-8 and TRBJ2-1; TCRdb designates TRBD2, a call that cannot be tested without DNA. This TCR derives from a human donor in good health. Some clones in this sample may be carry-over from other donors' samples. The material sequenced was naive CXCR3+ CD8+ T cells from blood. The meaning of the sample's cell subset or site label: CD45RO-CCR7+CD27+CD95- naive CD8+ T cells expressing CXCR3 (TNR3+). For the CDR3, the sequence is CASSVPGTSVVNEQFF.